This T cell receptor (beta chain) was found in a study of blood T cell repertoires in COVID-19. Clones were sequenced by immunoSEQ multiplex PCR, and TCRdb holds only the in-frame ones, with some missing. This sample has around 100,000 clones; about 85% occur once, and the top ten carry roughly 1.5%. CDR3 length: 15 residues. J gave up 1 base and V 2 bases, and 2 bases lay outside the gene matches. CDR1 and CDR2 (germline): KGHSH, LQKENI. Sequences were obtained from peripheral blood. The origin of this receptor is a man in his forties or fifties with acute or convalescent COVID-19. The chain couples TRBV18 to TRBJ2-3; 8 nucleotides agree with TRBD2. The CDR3 loop reads CASSPIGGGTDTQYF. CDR3 coding DNA: TGTGCCAGCTCACCAATCGGGGGGGGCACAGATACGCAGTATTTT. The full variable domain, in which reference TRBV18 and TRBJ2-3 provide the parts outside the CDR3, is NAGVMQNPRHLVRRRGQEARLRCSPMKGHSHVYWYRQLPEEGLKFMVYLQKENIIDESGMPKERFSAEFPKEGPSILRIQQVVRGDSAAYFCASSPIGGGTDTQYFGPGTRLTVL.